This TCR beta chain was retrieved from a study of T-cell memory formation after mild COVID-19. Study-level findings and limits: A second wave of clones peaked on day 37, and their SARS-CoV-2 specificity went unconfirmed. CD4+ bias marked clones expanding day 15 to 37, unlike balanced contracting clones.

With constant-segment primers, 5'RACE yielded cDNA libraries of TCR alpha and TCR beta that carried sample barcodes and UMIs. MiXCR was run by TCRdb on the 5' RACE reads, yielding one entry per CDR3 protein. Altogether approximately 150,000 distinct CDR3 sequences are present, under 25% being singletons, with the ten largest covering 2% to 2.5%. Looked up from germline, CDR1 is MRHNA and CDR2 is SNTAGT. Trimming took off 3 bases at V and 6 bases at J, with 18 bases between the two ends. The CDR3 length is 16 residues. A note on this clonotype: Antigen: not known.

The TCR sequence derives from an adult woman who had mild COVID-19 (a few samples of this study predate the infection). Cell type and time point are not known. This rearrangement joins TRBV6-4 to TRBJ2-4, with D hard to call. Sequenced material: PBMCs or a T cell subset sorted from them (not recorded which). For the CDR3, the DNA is TGTGCCAGCAGTGAATCCCAGGTCGAAGTTTCAAACATTCAGTACTTC. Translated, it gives CASSESQVEVSNIQYF.